This T cell receptor (beta chain) was obtained from a study of blood T cells in healthy people across ages. Trimming removed 1 base at V and 6 bases at J, with 12 bases between. This CDR3 comprises 14 residues. Each sample yielded at least 6 million isolated PBMCs. A sample-barcoded 5' primer and a J-beta primer mix were used in a second PCR of roughly 7 to 11 cycles. All samples gave at least 2.5 million CDR3-containing paired-end reads. TCRdb re-called the 5' RACE reads through MiXCR, storing one row per CDR3 protein. The table has just under 550,000 distinct CDR3 sequences, 24% seen once. This same sample was also taken into another study, of T cells of mothers and their children. As that report states: A slight, non-significant increase in overlap was found for related mother-child pairs relative to unrelated pairs.

V and J are TRBV12-3 or TRBV12-4 and TRBJ2-5; maybe TRBD1 (6 bases). The TCR originated in a boy aged 5-17 years in good health. The sequenced sample was blood. The CDR3 loop reads CASSLVVRGKTQYF. CDR3 DNA sequence: TGTGCCAGCAGTTTAGTGGTCAGGGGCAAGACCCAGTACTTC.